These 3 T cell receptor beta chains were sequenced from one sample in a study of blood T cells in healthy people across ages. Sample-barcoded 5' priming and a J-beta primer mix drove a second PCR of about 6 to 12 cycles. MiXCR was run by TCRdb on the 5' RACE reads, yielding one entry per CDR3 protein. Here the sample spans some 670,000 distinct CDR3 sequences, roughly half being singletons. The sequenced sample consisted of blood. All receptors derive from a woman aged 80 or over in good health.

This clonotype was observed a few times. The DNA of the CDR3 is TGTGCCAGCAGCGTAGTAGAGGCCACCGGGGAGCTGTTTTTT. As protein: CASSVVEATGELFF. The V call is TRBV9, the J call TRBJ2-2; D is ambiguous. The V end was cut by 0 bases, the J end by 4 bases, with 7 bases between. The germline V gene has CDR1 SGDLS and CDR2 YYNGEE. CDR3 size: 14 residues.

This chain uses TRBV25-1 with TRBJ2-3; TRBD2 might be the D (6 bases). This CDR3 is built from 15 residues. Germline V gives CDR1 MGHDK, CDR2 SYGVNS. Trimming took 3 bases from V and 4 from J, leaving 14 bases between them. The CDR3 nucleotides are TGTGCCAGCAGTGATTTGGTTGGAGGGTCAGATACGCAGTATTTT. This encodes CASSDLVGGSDTQYF.

Comments on this clonotype: A read error may be the cause here, since a much bigger clone is one base away. The rearrangement uses TRBV27 and TRBJ1-2; unclear D gene. The CDR3 contains 13 residues. The V gene's germline CDR1 is MNHEY and CDR2 SMNVEV (reference sequence). The CDR3 sequence is CTSSRQPNYGYTF. In nucleotides, the CDR3 is TGTACCAGCAGTCGCCAACCTAACTATGGCTACACCTTC.